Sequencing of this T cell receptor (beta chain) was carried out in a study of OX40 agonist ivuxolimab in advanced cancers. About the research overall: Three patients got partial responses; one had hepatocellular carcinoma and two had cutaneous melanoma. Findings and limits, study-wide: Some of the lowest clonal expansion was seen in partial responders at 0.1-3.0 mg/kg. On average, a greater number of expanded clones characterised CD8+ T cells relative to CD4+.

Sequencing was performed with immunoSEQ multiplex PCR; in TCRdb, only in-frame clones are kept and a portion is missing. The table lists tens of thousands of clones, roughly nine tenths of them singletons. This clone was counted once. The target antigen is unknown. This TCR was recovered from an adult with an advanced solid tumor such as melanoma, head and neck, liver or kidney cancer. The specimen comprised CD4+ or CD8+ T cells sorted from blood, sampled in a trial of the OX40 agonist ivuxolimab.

Here the CDR3 reads CSVGRSAGIGEQFF. CDR3 in DNA: TGCAGCGTTGGTAGGTCGGCAGGGATAGGTGAGCAGTTCTTC. This sequence joins TRBV29-1 and TRBJ2-1, with a tentative D call TRBD1 (5 bases). Per the germline V gene, CDR1 is SQVTM and CDR2 is ANQGSEA. V lost 4 bases, J lost 9 bases, and 19 bases lay in between. The CDR3 consists of 14 residues.